This is a list of T cell receptor beta chains from one sample in a study of response to subunit inactivated influenza vaccine. TCRdb used MiXCR to reprocess the RT-PCR reads, holding one entry per CDR3 protein. The repertoire holds about 300,000 distinct CDR3 sequences, with just over 20% as singletons. The specimen comprised PBMCs from blood, sampled approximately 20 months after vaccination. The receptors were gathered from a man aged 50-75 years who received an inactivated influenza vaccine. The CDR3 runs from the conserved cysteine through the conserved F or W. Each record gives: V gene, J gene, D gene, CDR3 protein. D genes are given only for firm matches.

V gene: TRBV4-2
J gene: TRBJ1-2
D gene: .
CDR3 protein: CASSQDYPAASYGGYTF

V gene: TRBV3-1
J gene: TRBJ2-7
D gene: TRBD2
CDR3 protein: CASSPTLAGGSYEQYF

V gene: TRBV7-3
J gene: TRBJ2-1
D gene: TRBD1
CDR3 protein: CASSLRTGMTYNEQFF

V gene: TRBV20-1
J gene: TRBJ2-3
D gene: TRBD2
CDR3 protein: CSAARASGSSDTQYF

V gene: TRBV27
J gene: TRBJ2-1
D gene: .
CDR3 protein: CASSLRRGGTEQFF

V gene: TRBV28
J gene: TRBJ1-1
D gene: .
CDR3 protein: CASSLYRANTEAFF

V gene: TRBV4-3
J gene: TRBJ1-1
D gene: TRBD1
CDR3 protein: CASSQDMEGQGEAFF

V gene: TRBV28
J gene: TRBJ1-1
D gene: .
CDR3 protein: CASSPRGGMVTEAFF

V gene: TRBV7-2
J gene: TRBJ2-5
D gene: .
CDR3 protein: CASSLNPFQETQYF

V gene: TRBV29-1
J gene: TRBJ2-2
D gene: .
CDR3 protein: CSVVGDTNTGELFF

V gene: TRBV2
J gene: TRBJ1-3
D gene: .
CDR3 protein: CASAPAGNTIYF

V gene: TRBV28
J gene: TRBJ2-6
D gene: TRBD1
CDR3 protein: CASSRGQSSGANVLTF

V gene: TRBV7-9
J gene: TRBJ2-7
D gene: .
CDR3 protein: CASSLGSGSSYEQYF

V gene: TRBV6-1
J gene: TRBJ2-7
D gene: TRBD1
CDR3 protein: CASSKGTGAYEQYF

V gene: TRBV3-1
J gene: TRBJ1-1
D gene: .
CDR3 protein: CASSQTTGLAEAFF

V gene: TRBV19
J gene: TRBJ2-7
D gene: .
CDR3 protein: CASSKDFFYEQYF

V gene: TRBV20-1
J gene: TRBJ2-5
D gene: TRBD2
CDR3 protein: CSVPLAGVKTQYF

V gene: TRBV10-3
J gene: TRBJ2-7
D gene: TRBD2
CDR3 protein: CAISGGLAGSSYEQYF

V gene: TRBV5-6
J gene: TRBJ1-1
D gene: TRBD1
CDR3 protein: CASSLARGTFMNTEAFF

V gene: TRBV15
J gene: TRBJ1-4
D gene: TRBD1
CDR3 protein: CATKPGQGALGEKLFF

V gene: TRBV20-1
J gene: TRBJ1-1
D gene: .
CDR3 protein: CSASRPVQHTEAFF

V gene: TRBV20-1
J gene: TRBJ2-2
D gene: TRBD2
CDR3 protein: CSARSSGGHTGELFF

V gene: TRBV30
J gene: TRBJ1-1
D gene: TRBD1
CDR3 protein: CAWSGTGPMTGAFF

V gene: TRBV12-3/TRBV12-4
J gene: TRBJ2-5
D gene: TRBD1
CDR3 protein: CASRPQGASETQYF

V gene: TRBV4-1
J gene: TRBJ1-3
D gene: .
CDR3 protein: CASSRYTGASGNTIYF

V gene: TRBV5-1
J gene: TRBJ1-1
D gene: TRBD1
CDR3 protein: CASSFLTGAAEAFF

V gene: TRBV5-4
J gene: TRBJ2-3
D gene: .
CDR3 protein: CASSPPDGTDTQYF

V gene: TRBV6-5
J gene: TRBJ1-5
D gene: TRBD1
CDR3 protein: CASSYNGQGNQPQHF

V gene: TRBV18
J gene: TRBJ1-5
D gene: .
CDR3 protein: CASSPGDNQPQHF

V gene: TRBV5-1
J gene: TRBJ1-6
D gene: .
CDR3 protein: CASSLGNRAPLHF

V gene: TRBV6-5
J gene: TRBJ1-4
D gene: .
CDR3 protein: CASSYGPYGEKLFF

V gene: TRBV12-3/TRBV12-4
J gene: TRBJ2-5
D gene: .
CDR3 protein: CASSFNPRETQYF

V gene: TRBV6-2/TRBV6-3
J gene: TRBJ1-5
D gene: .
CDR3 protein: CASAEVYQPQHF

V gene: TRBV18
J gene: TRBJ1-5
D gene: .
CDR3 protein: CASSPQGASNQPQHF

V gene: TRBV12-3/TRBV12-4
J gene: TRBJ2-3
D gene: .
CDR3 protein: CASSFRALRTDTQYF

V gene: TRBV20-1
J gene: TRBJ1-6
D gene: TRBD1
CDR3 protein: CSATTGGGRWGNSPLHF

V gene: TRBV7-2
J gene: TRBJ1-5
D gene: .
CDR3 protein: CASSLAENQPQHF

V gene: TRBV7-9
J gene: TRBJ2-7
D gene: .
CDR3 protein: CASSPRVHEQYF

V gene: TRBV24-1
J gene: TRBJ2-3
D gene: TRBD2
CDR3 protein: CATSGRTSGTTDTQYF

V gene: TRBV7-8
J gene: TRBJ1-1
D gene: .
CDR3 protein: CASSLDGRAVNTEAFF

V gene: TRBV5-5
J gene: TRBJ1-1
D gene: TRBD1
CDR3 protein: CASSSGQAGTEAFF

V gene: TRBV3-1
J gene: TRBJ2-1
D gene: .
CDR3 protein: CASSQVGRGAKSYNEQFF

V gene: TRBV11-2
J gene: TRBJ2-3
D gene: TRBD2
CDR3 protein: CASSLVRWPGLDKVTQYF

V gene: TRBV6-5
J gene: TRBJ2-3
D gene: .
CDR3 protein: CASSYSLGADTQYF

V gene: TRBV12-3/TRBV12-4
J gene: TRBJ1-5
D gene: .
CDR3 protein: CASSLVPSNQPQHF

V gene: TRBV4-1
J gene: TRBJ1-5
D gene: .
CDR3 protein: CASSHLGPGSQPQHF

V gene: TRBV20-1
J gene: TRBJ2-3
D gene: .
CDR3 protein: CSARDPLSGISTDTQYF

V gene: TRBV7-6
J gene: TRBJ2-5
D gene: .
CDR3 protein: CASSPRRVQETQYF

V gene: TRBV10-3
J gene: TRBJ2-2
D gene: TRBD2
CDR3 protein: CAISESLAGVTGELFF

V gene: TRBV20-1
J gene: TRBJ2-1
D gene: TRBD1
CDR3 protein: CSAGPLGQGIRDEQFF

V gene: TRBV29-1
J gene: TRBJ2-1
D gene: .
CDR3 protein: CSVESWNEQFF

V gene: TRBV12-2
J gene: TRBJ2-2
D gene: .
CDR3 protein: CASRRGTGFPGSCFF

V gene: TRBV10-3
J gene: TRBJ2-5
D gene: .
CDR3 protein: CAIGGGETQYF

V gene: TRBV5-1
J gene: TRBJ2-1
D gene: TRBD2
CDR3 protein: CASSFWGTSPYNEQFF

V gene: TRBV21-1
J gene: TRBJ1-5
D gene: .
CDR3 protein: CASSKESRRQGNQPQHF

V gene: TRBV11-2
J gene: TRBJ1-2
D gene: .
CDR3 protein: CASSRAGVYGYTF

V gene: TRBV7-8
J gene: TRBJ2-7
D gene: .
CDR3 protein: CASSPGVEQYF

V gene: TRBV28
J gene: TRBJ1-5
D gene: TRBD1
CDR3 protein: CASSLLQGSNQPQHF

V gene: TRBV19
J gene: TRBJ2-3
D gene: .
CDR3 protein: CASSSRSGVADTQYF